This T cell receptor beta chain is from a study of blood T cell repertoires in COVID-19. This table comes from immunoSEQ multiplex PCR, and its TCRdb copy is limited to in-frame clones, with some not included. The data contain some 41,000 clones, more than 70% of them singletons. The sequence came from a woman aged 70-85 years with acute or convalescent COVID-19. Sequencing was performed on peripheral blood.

DNA for the CDR3: TGTGCCAGCCGGGACAGGGGGCGGGCTAATGAAAAACTGTTTTTT. This sequence encodes CASRDRGRANEKLFF. The chain joins TRBV6-5 to TRBJ1-4, with 12 nucleotides matching TRBD1. Germline trimming cut 8 bases from V and 3 bases from J; bases unmatched to any gene: 4. This CDR3 region has 15 residues. CDR1 MNHEY and CDR2 SVGAGI come from the germline V gene.